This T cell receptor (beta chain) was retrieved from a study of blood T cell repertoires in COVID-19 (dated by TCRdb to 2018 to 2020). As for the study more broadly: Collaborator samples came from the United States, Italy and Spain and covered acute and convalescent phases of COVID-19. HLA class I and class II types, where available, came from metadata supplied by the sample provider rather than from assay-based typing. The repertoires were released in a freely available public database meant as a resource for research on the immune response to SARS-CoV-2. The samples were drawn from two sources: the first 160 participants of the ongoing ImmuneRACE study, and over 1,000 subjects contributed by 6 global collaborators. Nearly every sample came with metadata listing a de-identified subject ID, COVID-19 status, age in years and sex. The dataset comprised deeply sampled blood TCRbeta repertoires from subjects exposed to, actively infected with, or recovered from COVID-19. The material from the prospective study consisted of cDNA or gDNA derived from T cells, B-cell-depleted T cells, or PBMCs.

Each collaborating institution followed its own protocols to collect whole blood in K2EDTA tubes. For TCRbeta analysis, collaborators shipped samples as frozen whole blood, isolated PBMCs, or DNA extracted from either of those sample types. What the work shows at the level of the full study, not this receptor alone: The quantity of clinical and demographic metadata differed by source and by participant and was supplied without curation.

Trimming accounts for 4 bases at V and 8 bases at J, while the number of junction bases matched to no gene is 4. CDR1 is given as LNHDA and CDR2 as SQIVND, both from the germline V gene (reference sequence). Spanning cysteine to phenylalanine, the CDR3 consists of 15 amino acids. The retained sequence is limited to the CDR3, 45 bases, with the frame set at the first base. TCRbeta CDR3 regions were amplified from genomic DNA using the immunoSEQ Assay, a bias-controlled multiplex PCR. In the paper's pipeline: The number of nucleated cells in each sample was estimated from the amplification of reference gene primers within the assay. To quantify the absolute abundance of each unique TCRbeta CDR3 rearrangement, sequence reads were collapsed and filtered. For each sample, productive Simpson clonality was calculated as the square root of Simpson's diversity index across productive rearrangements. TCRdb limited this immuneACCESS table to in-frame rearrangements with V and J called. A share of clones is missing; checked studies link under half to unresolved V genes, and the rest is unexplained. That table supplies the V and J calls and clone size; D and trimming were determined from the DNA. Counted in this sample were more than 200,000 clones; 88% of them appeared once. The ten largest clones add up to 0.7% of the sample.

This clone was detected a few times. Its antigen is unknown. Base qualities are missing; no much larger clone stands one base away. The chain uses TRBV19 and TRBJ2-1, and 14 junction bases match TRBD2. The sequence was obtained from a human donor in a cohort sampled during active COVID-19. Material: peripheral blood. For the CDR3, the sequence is CASSRTSGRRDEQFF. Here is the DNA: TGTGCCAGTAGTAGGACTAGCGGGAGGAGGGATGAGCAGTTCTTC.